This TCR beta chain came from a study of blood T cell repertoires in COVID-19. Across the whole study: T cells, B-cell-depleted T cells, or PBMCs supplied cDNA or gDNA.

Seattle researchers signed up patients amid active infection and tracked them longitudinally. Germline CDR1 and CDR2: SGHDN and FVKESK. This CDR3 region has 13 residues. The ends were cut back, 2 bases at V and 7 bases at J, with 6 bases in the middle. Authors' data handling: Estimation of nucleated cell counts was performed using reference gene primer amplification. Here immunoSEQ multiplex PCR was the method, and the copy in TCRdb shows in-frame clones only, minus some. That table is the source of V, J and clone size, and D and trimming were worked out from the DNA. The sample has approximately 250,000 clones, around 84% seen once; the top ten hold approximately 5.3%.

The receptor was derived from a woman aged 55-69 years with COVID-19, enrolled during active disease. The source material was peripheral blood. This chain uses TRBV14 with TRBJ1-6; D gene uncertain. The CDR3 bases are TGTGCCAGCAGCCAATGGAGAAATTCACCCCTCCACTTT. Protein: CASSQWRNSPLHF. The full variable domain, its missing parts supplied by reference TRBV14 and TRBJ1-6, is EAGVTQFPSHSVIEKGQTVTLRCDPISGHDNLYWYRRVMGKEIKFLLHFVKESKQDESGMPNNRFLAERTGGTYSTLKVQPAELEDSGVYFCASSQWRNSPLHFGNGTRLTVT.